This passage covers 8 T cell receptor beta chains from one sample sequenced in a study of blood T cell repertoires in COVID-19. Assay used: immunoSEQ multiplex PCR; TCRdb lists only in-frame clones, some missing. Here the sample spans hundreds of thousands of clones, over 75% being singletons. The sample taken for sequencing was peripheral blood. The origin of the receptors is a man aged 50-60 years with acute or convalescent COVID-19.

V and J are TRBV9 and TRBJ1-3; D is possibly TRBD1 (5 bases). The CDR3 sequence is 15 residues long. Trimming cost V 4 bases and J 4 bases, with 15 bases left between them. CDR1 is SGDLS and CDR2 is YYNGEE in the germline V gene. In nucleotides, the CDR3 is TGTGCCAGCAGCCCCACGGGGGATTTCGGAAACACCATATATTTT. Protein product: CASSPTGDFGNTIYF. Using reference TRBV9 and TRBJ1-3 for the parts outside the CDR3, the full variable domain is DSGVTQTPKHLITATGQRVTLRCSPRSGDLSVYWYQQSLDQGLQFLIQYYNGEERAKGNILERFSAQQFPDLHSELNLSSLELGDSALYFCASSPTGDFGNTIYFGEGSWLTVV.

This clone was seen only once. The chain combines TRBV2 with TRBJ1-2; D may be TRBD1 (5 bases). The V end lost 6 bases, the J end lost 4 bases, and 15 bases lay between the germline ends. CDR3 size: 14 residues. Germline V gene lookup returns CDR1 SNHLY and CDR2 FYNNEI. Written as DNA, the CDR3 is TGTGCCAGCAGGGGTGGGGGACTGACCTATGGCTACACCTTC. Its translation is CASRGGGLTYGYTF.

This sequence joins TRBV19 and TRBJ1-1; 9 nucleotides align to TRBD1. Germline loops: CDR1 LNHDA, CDR2 SQIVND (reference sequence). The CDR3 length is 15 residues. V was clipped by 1 base and J by 6 bases; unmatched bases: 6. The CDR3 here is CASSIATGGWAEAFF. Here the CDR3 DNA reads TGTGCCAGTAGTATAGCGACAGGGGGTTGGGCTGAAGCTTTCTTT.

The chain employs TRBV19 and TRBJ1-1; a weak D match, TRBD1 (5 bases). The CDR3 covers 17 residues. The germline V gene has CDR1 LNHDA and CDR2 SQIVND (reference sequence). The V gene lost 5 bases and the J gene lost 5 bases, with 24 bases spanning the gap. DNA of the CDR3: TGTGCCAGTAGTTCAGACCCCCGACAGAGTGAGACGACTGAAGCTTTCTTT. This gives the protein CASSSDPRQSETTEAFF.

V is TRBV6-5 and J is TRBJ1-1; maybe TRBD1 (5 bases). The CDR3 extends over 14 amino acids. V lost 5 bases and J lost 1, with 11 bases in between. Germline CDR1 and CDR2: MNHEY and SVGAGI. The CDR3 DNA reads TGTGCCAGCAGTACCAGGGTAAGGAACACTGAAGCTTTCTTT. It codes for CASSTRVRNTEAFF.

The chain employs TRBV5-6 and TRBJ1-4; D is uncertain. The CDR3 is made up of 12 amino acids. With 4 bases removed from V and 6 bases from J, the gap between germline ends came to 7 bases. From germline, CDR1 is SGHDT and CDR2 YYEEEE. The CDR3 spells CASSKQYEKLFF. DNA of the CDR3: TGTGCCAGCAGCAAACAGTATGAAAAACTGTTTTTT.

The chain couples TRBV19 to TRBJ2-7; 10 positions match TRBD1. This CDR3 is 14 amino acids long. Germline values: CDR1 LNHDA, CDR2 SQIVND (reference sequence). V trimming: 4 bases; J trimming: 3 bases; junction bases outside the gene matches: 3. In nucleotides, the CDR3 is TGTGCCAGTAGTAGACAGGGGGCAAGCTACGAGCAGTACTTC. Its protein is CASSRQGASYEQYF.

The CDR3 coding sequence is TGTGCCAGCAGTCTCCGACAGGGCCCCTACAATGAGCAGTTCTTC. Its protein is CASSLRQGPYNEQFF. The chain links TRBV6-5 to TRBJ2-1; 7 bases are a match to TRBD1. This CDR3 region has 15 residues. The V segment lost 5 bases and the J segment 2 bases; nucleotides outside the gene matches: 6. Germline V gene sequence: CDR1 MNHEY, CDR2 SVGAGI.